The entry below describes one TCR beta chain. The specificity of this receptor is unknown. No much larger clonotype is one base removed from it; base qualities were not supplied. This record belongs to a study of T cells in Graves' hyperthyroidism and ophthalmopathy (dated by TCRdb to between 2018 and 2021). In the study overall: TCR V-J signatures able to tell the groups apart were searched for in a discovery cohort of 90 to 100 patients, of whom more than 40 had Graves' ophthalmopathy and about 55 had stable Graves' hyperthyroidism. For training and testing, the roughly 93 patients in the discovery cohort were randomly divided in a 7:3 ratio. According to the paper, TCR Vbeta CDR3 sequencing was carried out on approximately 140 peripheral blood samples, which came from under 50 ophthalmopathy, around 74 hyperthyroidism and approximately 17 progressor patients. Once sampling was done, hyperthyroidism patients were given methimazole at a starting dose of 30 mg daily, whereas ophthalmopathy patients were given high-dose intravenous methylprednisolone. In several Graves' hyperthyroidism patients, the study also compared T-cell repertoires from thyroid tissue with T-cell repertoires from blood. Prospective prediction of ophthalmopathy was tested in an independent validation cohort of 18 to 20 hyperthyroidism patients and 15 to 17 patients who later progressed to ophthalmopathy. Overall study results and their limits: Most expanded thyroid clonotypes (frequency above 0.001) were also detected in blood, suggesting blood repertoires may reflect thyroid immune responses. No statistical method was used to fix the sample size in advance, and group allocation was not hidden from the investigators. In validation, the model predicted progression to ophthalmopathy with approximately 69% sensitivity and 72% to 75% specificity, a median of 6.5 months before onset. A 13 V-J signature model separated ophthalmopathy from stable hyperthyroidism, with around 90% sensitivity and roughly 82% specificity in cross-validation and 80%/75% in testing.

Patients with uncontrolled infections, other autoimmune diseases, pregnancy or lactation were excluded. Diagnoses relied on clinical symptoms, serum thyroxine and TRAb, thyroid ultrasound and orbital computed tomography. Total RNA was extracted using Trizol reagent, and RNA quality was assessed on an Agilent 2100 Bioanalyzer. The TCR beta CDR3 regions were amplified from the RNA transcripts. The TCR CDR3 was subjected to a first round of RT-PCR using the HTBI primer set and the Qiagen OneStep RT-PCR kit. Libraries were constructed in a second round of multiplex PCR, after which size selection and purification were carried out. Libraries were sequenced paired-end with 100 bp reads on an Illumina HiSeq2000. Per the original workflow: SOAPnuke was used to process the raw data, with reads discarded if the reads contained adapters or uncalled bases, had a mean Phred below 15, or lacked an exact constant-primer or identifier match. COPE v1.2.5 was used to merge high-quality paired reads, and clonotypes were defined as unique nucleotide sequences. MiTCR v1.1 was used to align the clonotypes against IMGT TRBV, TRBD and TRBJ reference segments. The analysis included only V-J combinations with a frequency above 0.0001, which together covered around 99% of the repertoires. The TCS score was defined as F50 (clonal expansion) divided by E x V (chaos), with BLOSUM62-based TCRdist calculated between CDR3 peptides within each V-J. Welch's t-statistics and random forest reduced roughly 500 V-J features to some 14, which were used in a naive Bayes classifier (R e1071). Thyroid-blood repertoire similarity was quantified with the Morisita-Horn index. The public reads were reanalyzed by TCRdb: fastp trimming at Q25, MiXCR alignment, in-frame beta chains only. A single entry per CDR3 protein holds the most common genes and DNA from its merged rows. TCRdb, not the original authors, processed these V and J calls. This sample is represented by roughly 500,000 distinct CDR3 sequences; approximately 48% of them were singletons. The ten largest clones add up to around 44% of the sample.

The V and J ends are trimmed by 5 bases and 2 bases, leaving 15 bases between them. CDR1 and CDR2 (SGHAT, FQNNGV) derive from the germline V gene. Taken from cysteine to phenylalanine, the CDR3 has 15 residues. Only the CDR3 part of the read is kept: 45 bases, read in frame from the first base. Material for sequencing was peripheral blood or thyroid tissue (not recorded which). The V gene is TRBV11-2 and the J gene is TRBJ2-5; the D gene is perhaps TRBD2, from 5 matching bases. The receptor comes from an adult woman with Graves' disease, either hyperthyroidism or ophthalmopathy (not recorded which). The CDR3 protein: CASSLPSGRQETQYF. The base sequence is TGTGCCAGCAGCCTCCCCTCGGGAAGGCAAGAGACCCAGTACTTC.